The clone carrying this TCR beta chain turned up a few times. Its antigen is undetermined. J was trimmed by 2 bases and V by 5 bases; bases with no gene match: 7. The CDR3 consists of 15 residues. Germline assignment: CDR1 LNHDA and CDR2 SQIVND (reference sequence). This entry belongs to a study of cytomegalovirus exposure and HLA in healthy donors. Broader study findings: Trimming of TCR beta V- and J-genes showed a link, identified in a later analysis, to a missense DCLRE1C variant. TCR beta chains numbering some 150 were designated cytomegalovirus-associated.

Amplification used 60 Vbeta primers and 13 Jbeta primers. In the study's own analysis: Later work found 65 million to 90 million unique TCR beta chains, with approximately 12 million shared. Libraries were prepared by immunoSEQ multiplex PCR; TCRdb keeps only in-frame clonotypes and omits some of them. That table gives V, J and clone size, and the DNA gave D and trimming. The table lists about 42,000 clones, approximately 52% of them singletons. The chain links TRBV19 to TRBJ2-5; 8 positions agree with TRBD1. The sequence was collected from a human donor in good health. The sequenced material came from PBMCs. DNA of the CDR3: TGTGCCAGTAGTCCCGGCGGGACAGGACAAGAGACCCAGTACTTC. Encoded protein: CASSPGGTGQETQYF.